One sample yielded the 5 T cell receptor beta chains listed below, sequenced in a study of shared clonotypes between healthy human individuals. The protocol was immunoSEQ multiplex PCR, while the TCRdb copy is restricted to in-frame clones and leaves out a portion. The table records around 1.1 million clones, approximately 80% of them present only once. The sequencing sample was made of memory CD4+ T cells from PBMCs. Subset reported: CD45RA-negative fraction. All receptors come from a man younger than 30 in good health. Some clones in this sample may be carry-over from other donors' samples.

In DNA form, the CDR3 reads TGTGCCAGCAGCCCCGACTCGGGGTCCCGAGATACGCAGTATTTT. It codes for CASSPDSGSRDTQYF. The chain has TRBV4-2 and TRBJ2-3; D perhaps matches TRBD2 (5 bases). Germline V gene data show CDR1 as LGHNA and CDR2 as YNFKEQ. V gave up 4 bases and J gave up 5 bases, with 16 bases separating them. The length of the CDR3 is 15 residues.

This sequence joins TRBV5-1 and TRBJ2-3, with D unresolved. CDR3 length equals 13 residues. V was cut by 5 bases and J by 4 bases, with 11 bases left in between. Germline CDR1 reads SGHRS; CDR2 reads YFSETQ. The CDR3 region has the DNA TGCGCCAGCAGATGGCAGGCCGCAGATACGCAGTATTTT. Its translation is CASRWQAADTQYF.

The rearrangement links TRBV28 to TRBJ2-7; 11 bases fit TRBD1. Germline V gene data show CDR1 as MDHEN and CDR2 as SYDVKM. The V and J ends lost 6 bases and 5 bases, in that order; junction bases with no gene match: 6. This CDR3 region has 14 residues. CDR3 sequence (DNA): TGTGCCAGCAGCGTCCGGACAGGGGGCCACGAGCAGTACTTC. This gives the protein CASSVRTGGHEQYF.

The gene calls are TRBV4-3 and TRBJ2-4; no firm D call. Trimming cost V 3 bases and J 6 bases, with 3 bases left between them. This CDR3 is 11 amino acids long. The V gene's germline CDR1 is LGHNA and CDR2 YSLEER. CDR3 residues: CASSHGNIQYF. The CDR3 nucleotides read TGCGCCAGCAGCCATGGAAACATTCAGTACTTC.

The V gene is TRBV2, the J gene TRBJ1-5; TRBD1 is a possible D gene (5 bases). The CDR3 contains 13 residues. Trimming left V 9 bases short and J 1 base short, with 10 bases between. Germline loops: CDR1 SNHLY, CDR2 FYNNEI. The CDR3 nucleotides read TGTGCCAGTCAGGGAGGCAGCAATCAGCCCCAGCATTTT. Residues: CASQGGSNQPQHF.